This T cell receptor beta chain was recovered during a study of Tregs in tolerant kidney transplant recipients. The study's findings and limits: Biological reproducibility was not directly addressed, but technical replication error appeared minimal.

Thawed PBMCs were FACS-sorted into unstimulated CD4+CD25+CD127- regulatory T cells, CD4+CD25- non-regulatory cells, CD4 and CD8 cells. Notes on this clone: What it binds is not known.

The data were produced by immunoSEQ multiplex PCR, yet TCRdb's version contains in-frame clones alone and is incomplete. The sample has about 240,000 clones, around 82% seen once. The germline V and J ends were trimmed by 3 bases and 8 bases, with 10 bases remaining between them. The CDR3 has 11 residues. The germline V gene has CDR1 SQVTM and CDR2 ANQGSEA. What was sequenced was CD4+ T cells from blood. The receptor comes from a human donor in good health. The genes are TRBV29-1 and TRBJ1-2; D is ambiguous. The CDR3 coding sequence is TGCAGCGTTGACACGGGCCAAGGCTACACCTTC. Translation gives CSVDTGQGYTF.